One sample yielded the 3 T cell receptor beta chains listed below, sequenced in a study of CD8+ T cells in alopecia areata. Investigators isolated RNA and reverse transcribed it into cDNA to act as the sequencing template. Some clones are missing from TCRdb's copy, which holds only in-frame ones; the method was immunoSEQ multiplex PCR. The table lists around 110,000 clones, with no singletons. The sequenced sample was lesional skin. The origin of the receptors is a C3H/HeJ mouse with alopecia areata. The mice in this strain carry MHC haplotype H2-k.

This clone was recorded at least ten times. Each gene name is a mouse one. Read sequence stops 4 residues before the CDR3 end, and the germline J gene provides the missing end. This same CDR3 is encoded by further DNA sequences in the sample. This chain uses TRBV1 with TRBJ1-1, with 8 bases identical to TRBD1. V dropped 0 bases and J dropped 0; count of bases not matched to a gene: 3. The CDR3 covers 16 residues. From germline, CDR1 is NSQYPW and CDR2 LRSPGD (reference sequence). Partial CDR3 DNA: TGCACCTGCAGTGCAGATCCAGGGGGCGCAAACACA. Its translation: CTCSADPGGANT. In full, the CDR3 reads CTCSADPGGANTEVFF.

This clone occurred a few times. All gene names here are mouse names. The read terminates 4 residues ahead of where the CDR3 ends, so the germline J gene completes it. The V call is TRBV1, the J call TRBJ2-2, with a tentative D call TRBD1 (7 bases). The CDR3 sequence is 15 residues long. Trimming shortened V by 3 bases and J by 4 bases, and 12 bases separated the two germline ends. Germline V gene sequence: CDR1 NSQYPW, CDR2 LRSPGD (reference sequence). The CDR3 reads CTCSASGGTTGQLYF. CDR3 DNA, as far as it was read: TGCACCTGCAGTGCTTCAGGGGGGACCACCGGG.

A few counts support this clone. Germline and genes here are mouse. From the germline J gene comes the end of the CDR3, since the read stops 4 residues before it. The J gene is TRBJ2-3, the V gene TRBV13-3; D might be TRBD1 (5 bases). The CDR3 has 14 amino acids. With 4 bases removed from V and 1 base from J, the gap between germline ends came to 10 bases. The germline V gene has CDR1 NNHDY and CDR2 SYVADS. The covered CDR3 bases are TGTGCCAGCAGTCCCCAGGGTGGTGCAGAA. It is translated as CASSPQGGAE. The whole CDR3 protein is CASSPQGGAETLYF.